This T cell receptor beta chain is from a study of T cells in Graves' hyperthyroidism and ophthalmopathy. Study details: Any treatment followed the collection of peripheral blood at initial diagnosis.

This clonotype was seen at least ten times. What it binds is unknown. The CDR3 is 13 amino acids. Trimming left V 5 bases short and J 4 bases short, with 11 bases between. Per the germline V gene, CDR1 is LNHDA and CDR2 is SQIVND (reference sequence). Study results and limitations: A 13 V-J model separated ophthalmopathy from stable hyperthyroidism. Ophthalmopathy was identified by the model a median about 6.4 months ahead of onset.

RNA transcripts gave rise to amplified TCR beta CDR3 regions. First-round RT-PCR with HTBI primers amplified the TCR CDR3 region. TCRdb re-derived calls from the multiplex PCR reads in MiXCR, one entry per CDR3 protein. Among roughly 290,000 distinct CDR3 sequences listed, approximately 15% were seen once. Each patient was aged 18 to 65 and had newly diagnosed hyperthyroidism of under 2 months' duration. The source of this sequence is a woman aged 40 to 50 with Graves' hyperthyroidism. Sequences were obtained from blood. V gene TRBV19 combines with J gene TRBJ1-2; unclear D gene. The CDR3 region is CASSPLQSYGYTF. The DNA of the CDR3 is TGTGCCAGTAGTCCTTTGCAGAGCTATGGCTACACCTTC.